The clone carrying this T cell receptor beta chain was seen at least ten times. The target antigen is unknown. The source of the sample is a study of CD8 T cells in ankylosing spondylitis. The authors made TCR beta libraries by quantitative 5'-RACE with molecular barcodes. From the 5' RACE reads, TCRdb called clonotypes with MiXCR, one entry per CDR3 protein. The table shows 450,000 to 550,000 distinct CDR3 sequences, with roughly 5.2% occurring only once. Overall study findings and caveats: Seemingly characteristic of ankylosing spondylitis blood was a TCR beta motif consisting of several highly homologous variants.

Germline CDR1 and CDR2: MNHNY and SVGAGI (reference sequence). The CDR3 spans 12 residues. Trimming took 9 bases from V and 5 from J, leaving 11 bases between them. This TCR derives from a male donor with ankylosing spondylitis. The chain couples TRBV6-6 to TRBJ1-5; D unclear. Sequencing was carried out using blood, either unsorted or a sorted T cell fraction (not recorded which). DNA for the CDR3: TGTGCCAGTCAGCGTGGCGATCAGCCCCAGCATTTT. This sequence encodes CASQRGDQPQHF.